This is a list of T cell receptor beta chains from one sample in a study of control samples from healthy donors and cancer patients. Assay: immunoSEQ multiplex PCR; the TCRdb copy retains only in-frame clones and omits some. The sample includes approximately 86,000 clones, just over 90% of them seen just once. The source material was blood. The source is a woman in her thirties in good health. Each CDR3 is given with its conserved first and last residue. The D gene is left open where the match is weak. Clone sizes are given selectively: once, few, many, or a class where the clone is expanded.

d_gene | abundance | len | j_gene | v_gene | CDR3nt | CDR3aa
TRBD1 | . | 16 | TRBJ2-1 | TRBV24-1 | TGTGCCACCAGTGCCGGGACAGGGGTGGGCTACAATGAGCAGTTCTTC | CATSAGTGVGYNEQFF
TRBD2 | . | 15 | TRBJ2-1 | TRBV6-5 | TGTGCCAGCAGTTACCCCGGACTAGCGGGAGGCAAGCAGTTCTTC | CASSYPGLAGGKQFF
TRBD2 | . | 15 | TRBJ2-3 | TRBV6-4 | TGTGCCAGCAGTCCGGGACTAGCGGCAGCAGATACGCAGTATTTT | CASSPGLAAADTQYF
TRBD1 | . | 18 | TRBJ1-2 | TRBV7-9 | TGTGCCAGCAGCCAACGGGACAGCGACCCCTTACTAAACTATGGCTACACCTTC | CASSQRDSDPLLNYGYTF
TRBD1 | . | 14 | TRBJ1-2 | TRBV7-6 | TGTGCCAGCAGCCTGGGACAGGGGGCGCATGGCTACACCTTC | CASSLGQGAHGYTF
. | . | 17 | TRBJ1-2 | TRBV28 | TGTGCCAGCAGTTTGTCAATTCAGCCGGGAGGGGCAAAGGGCTACACCTTC | CASSLSIQPGGAKGYTF
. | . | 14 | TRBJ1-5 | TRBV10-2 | TGCGCCAGCAGTGAGTTCGGGGGCAGACAGCCCCAGCATTTT | CASSEFGGRQPQHF
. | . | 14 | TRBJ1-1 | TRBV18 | TGTGCCAGCTCACCGACAGGCGGGGACACTGAAGCTTTCTTT | CASSPTGGDTEAFF
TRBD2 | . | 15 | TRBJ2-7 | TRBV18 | TGTGCCAGCTCCCCGAATAGCGGGAGGTACTACGAGCAGTACTTC | CASSPNSGRYYEQYF
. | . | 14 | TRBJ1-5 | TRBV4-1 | TGCGCCAGCAGCCAAGGGAGCTTCCACCAGCCCCAGCATTTT | CASSQGSFHQPQHF
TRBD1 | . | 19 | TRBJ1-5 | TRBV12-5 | TGTGCTAGTGGCAATATTTCCCGACCGGGACAGCTTAGCAATCAGCCCCAGCATTTT | CASGNISRPGQLSNQPQHF
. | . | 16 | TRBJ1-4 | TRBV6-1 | TGTGCCAGCAGTGAAGCCACAGGAACGGTTTTGGAAAAACTGTTTTTT | CASSEATGTVLEKLFF
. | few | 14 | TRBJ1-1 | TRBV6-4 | TGTGCCAGCAGTTCTCCAGGAGATACCACTGAAGCTTTCTTT | CASSSPGDTTEAFF
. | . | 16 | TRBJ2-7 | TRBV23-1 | TGCGCCAGCAGTCATAACCCATGGGGCAGGCCCTACGAGCAGTACTTC | CASSHNPWGRPYEQYF
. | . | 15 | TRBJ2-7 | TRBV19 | TGTGCCAGTACCCCACGCCCCACGATCTTCTACGAGCAGTACTTC | CASTPRPTIFYEQYF
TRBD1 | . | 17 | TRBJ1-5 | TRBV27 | TGTGCCAGCAGTCCAAACCGGGACAGGGGGCTCTTTCAGCCCCAGCATTTT | CASSPNRDRGLFQPQHF
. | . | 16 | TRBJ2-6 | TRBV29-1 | TGCAGCGTTGACGTGCGTATGAGCTCTGGGGCCAACGTCCTGACTTTC | CSVDVRMSSGANVLTF
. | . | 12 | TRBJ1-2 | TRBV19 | TGTGCCAGTAGTATAGATACCGGTGGCTACACCTTC | CASSIDTGGYTF
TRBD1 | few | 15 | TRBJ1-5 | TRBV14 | TGTGCCAGCAGCCAGGAGGGACAGGGCGGTCAGCCCCAGCATTTT | CASSQEGQGGQPQHF
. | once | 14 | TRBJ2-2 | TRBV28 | TGTGCCAGCAGTTTGATACGGGTCACCGGGGAGCTGTTTTTT | CASSLIRVTGELFF
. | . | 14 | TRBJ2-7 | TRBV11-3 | TGCGCCAGCAGCCTCGCGGGGAAAGATTACGAGCAGTACTTC | CASSLAGKDYEQYF
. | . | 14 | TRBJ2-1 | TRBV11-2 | TGTGCCAGCAGCCAGATGTCGGGGGACAATGAGCAGTTCTTC | CASSQMSGDNEQFF
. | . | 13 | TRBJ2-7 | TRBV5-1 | TGCGCCAGCAGCCCCGGGAGCTCCTACGAGCAGTACTTC | CASSPGSSYEQYF
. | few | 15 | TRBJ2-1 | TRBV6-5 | TGTGCCAGCAGTTATATGGGAGCAACCTACAATGAGCAGTTCTTC | CASSYMGATYNEQFF
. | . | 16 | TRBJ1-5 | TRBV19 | TGTGCCAGTAGTATAGCAGAGGGGATAAGCAATCAGCCCCAGCATTTT | CASSIAEGISNQPQHF
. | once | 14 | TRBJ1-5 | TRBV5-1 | TGCGCCAGCAGCTTGCTGGGGCCTAATCAGCCCCAGCATTTT | CASSLLGPNQPQHF
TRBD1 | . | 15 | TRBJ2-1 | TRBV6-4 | TGTGCCAGCAGTAGGACAGGGGGCGCGGAAGATGAGCAGTTCTTC | CASSRTGGAEDEQFF
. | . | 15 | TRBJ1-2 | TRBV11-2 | TGTGCCAGCAGCTCCACGGCCGGCCTCAAGGGGGGCTACACCTTC | CASSSTAGLKGGYTF
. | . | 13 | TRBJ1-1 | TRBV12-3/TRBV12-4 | TGTGCCAGCAGCTCGGTTACAGGGTTTACGGCTTTCTTT | CASSSVTGFTAFF
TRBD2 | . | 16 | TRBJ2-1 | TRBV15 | TGTGCCACCAGCAGAGATGGGACTAGCGGGAGGAGCGTGCAGTTCTTC | CATSRDGTSGRSVQFF
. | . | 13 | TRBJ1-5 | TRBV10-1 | TGCGCCAGCTCAAGGGAGACAAGTCAGCCCCAGCATTTT | CASSRETSQPQHF
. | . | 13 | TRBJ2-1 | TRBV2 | TGTGCCAGCAGTGCTACCCCCTACAATGAGCAGTTCTTC | CASSATPYNEQFF
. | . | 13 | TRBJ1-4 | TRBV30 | TGTGCCTGGAGTGAGAATTATAATGAAAAACTGTTTTTT | CAWSENYNEKLFF
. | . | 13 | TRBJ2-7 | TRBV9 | TGTGCCAGCAGCGTAGGTTCTCAAGGGGGTCCTACCTTC | CASSVGSQGGPTF
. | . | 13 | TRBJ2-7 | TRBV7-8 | TGTGCCAGCAGCTCTTCAGGGGCCGACGAGCAGTACTTC | CASSSSGADEQYF
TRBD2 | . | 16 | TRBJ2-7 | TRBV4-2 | TGTGCCAGCAGCTACGGACTAGCGGTCGGCTCCTACGAGCAGTACTTC | CASSYGLAVGSYEQYF
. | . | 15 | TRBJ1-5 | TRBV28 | TGTGCCAGCAGTTCCCCTCTACTAATCTATCAGCCCCAGCATTTT | CASSSPLLIYQPQHF
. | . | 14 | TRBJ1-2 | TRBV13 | TGTGCCAGCAGCTCACTAGACCCCGGCTATGGCTACACCTTC | CASSSLDPGYGYTF
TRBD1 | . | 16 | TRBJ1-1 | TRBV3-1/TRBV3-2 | TGTGCCAGCAGCCAAGGGTGGCAGGGGGATCGGACTGAAGCTTTCTTT | CASSQGWQGDRTEAFF
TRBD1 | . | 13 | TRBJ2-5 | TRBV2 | TGTGCCAGCAGTGAAAGGGGGCCCGAGACCCAGTACTTC | CASSERGPETQYF
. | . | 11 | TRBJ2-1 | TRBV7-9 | TGTGCCACCCGAAACTACAATGAGCAGTTCTTC | CATRNYNEQFF
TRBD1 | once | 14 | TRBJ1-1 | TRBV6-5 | TGTGCCAGCAGTAACAGGGGCCGCGACACTGAAGCTTTCTTT | CASSNRGRDTEAFF
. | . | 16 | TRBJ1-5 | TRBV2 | TGTGCCAGCAGCCGCTGGGACACCCTTAGCAATCAGCCCCAGCATTTT | CASSRWDTLSNQPQHF
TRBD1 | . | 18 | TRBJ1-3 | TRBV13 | TGTGCCAGCAGCTTAGTCGGACAGGGGGCGAGTCCTGGAAACACCATATATTTT | CASSLVGQGASPGNTIYF
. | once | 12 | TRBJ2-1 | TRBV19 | TGTGCCAGTAGTATAGGCGACAATGAGCAGTTCTTC | CASSIGDNEQFF
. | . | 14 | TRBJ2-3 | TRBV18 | TGTGCCAGCTCACCCCCTTTTTTCACAGATACGCAGTATTTT | CASSPPFFTDTQYF
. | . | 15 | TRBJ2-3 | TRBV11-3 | TGTGCCAGCAGCCTCGGACAGTGGGACACAGATACGCAGTATTTT | CASSLGQWDTDTQYF
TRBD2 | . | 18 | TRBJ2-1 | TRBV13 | TGTGCCAGCAGCCCCGGGACTAGCGGGGGGAACTCCTACAATGAGCAGTTCTTC | CASSPGTSGGNSYNEQFF
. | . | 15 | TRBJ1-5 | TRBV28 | TGTGCCAGCAGTTTTGATGGGGGCGATTTTCAGCCCCAGCATTTT | CASSFDGGDFQPQHF
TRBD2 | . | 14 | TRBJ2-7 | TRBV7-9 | TGTGCCAGCAGCAAAGGGACTAACACCTACGAGCAGTACTTC | CASSKGTNTYEQYF
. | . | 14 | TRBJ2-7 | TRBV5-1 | TGCGCCAGCAGCTTGGGACAGCCACTATACGAGCAGTACTTC | CASSLGQPLYEQYF